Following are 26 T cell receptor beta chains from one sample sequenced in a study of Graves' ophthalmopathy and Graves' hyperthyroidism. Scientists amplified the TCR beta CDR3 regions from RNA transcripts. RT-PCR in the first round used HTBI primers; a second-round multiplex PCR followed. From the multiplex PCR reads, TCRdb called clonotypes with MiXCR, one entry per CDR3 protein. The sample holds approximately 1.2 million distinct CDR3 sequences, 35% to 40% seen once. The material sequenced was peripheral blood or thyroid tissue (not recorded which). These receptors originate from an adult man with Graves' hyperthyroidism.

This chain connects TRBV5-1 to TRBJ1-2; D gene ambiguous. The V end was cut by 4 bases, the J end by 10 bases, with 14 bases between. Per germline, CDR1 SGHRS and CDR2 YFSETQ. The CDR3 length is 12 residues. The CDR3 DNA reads TGCGCCAGCAGCGAAACCGGGAATGCCTACACCTTC. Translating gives CASSETGNAYTF.

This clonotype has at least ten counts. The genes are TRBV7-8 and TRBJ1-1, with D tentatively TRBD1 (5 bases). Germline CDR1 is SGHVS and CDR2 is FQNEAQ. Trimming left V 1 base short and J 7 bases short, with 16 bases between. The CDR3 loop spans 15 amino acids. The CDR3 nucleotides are TGTGCCAGCAGCTTAGTTATTCGAGGGGTCGGTGAAGCTTTCTTT. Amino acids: CASSLVIRGVGEAFF.

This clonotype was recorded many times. The CDR3 DNA is TGTGCCAGCAGACCGGGACTCACCCGCACTGAAGCTTTCTTT. It yields the protein CASRPGLTRTEAFF. V usage is TRBV27 and J usage is TRBJ1-1; D perhaps matches TRBD1 (5 bases). From germline, CDR1 is MNHEY and CDR2 SMNVEV (reference sequence). This CDR3 spans 14 amino acids. V was shortened by 6 bases and J by 4 bases, with 15 bases between the two germline ends.

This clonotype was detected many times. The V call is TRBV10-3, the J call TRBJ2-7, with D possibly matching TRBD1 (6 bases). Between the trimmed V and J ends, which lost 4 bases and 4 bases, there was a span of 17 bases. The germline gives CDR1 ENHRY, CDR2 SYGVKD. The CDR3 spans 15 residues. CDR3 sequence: CAISVKGVGGYEQYF. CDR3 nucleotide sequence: TGTGCCATCAGTGTTAAGGGGGTTGGTGGGTACGAGCAGTACTTC.

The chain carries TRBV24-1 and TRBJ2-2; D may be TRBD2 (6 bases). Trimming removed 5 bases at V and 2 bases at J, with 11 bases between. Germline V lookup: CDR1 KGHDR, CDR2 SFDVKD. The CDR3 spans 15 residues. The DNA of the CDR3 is TGTGCCACCAGTGCACACGGGGGAAACACCGGGGAGCTGTTTTTT. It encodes CATSAHGGNTGELFF.

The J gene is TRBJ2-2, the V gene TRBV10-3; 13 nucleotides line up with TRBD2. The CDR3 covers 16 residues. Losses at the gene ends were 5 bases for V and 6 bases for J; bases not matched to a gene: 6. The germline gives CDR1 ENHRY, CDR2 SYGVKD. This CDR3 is CAISYRTSGSAGELFF. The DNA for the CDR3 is TGTGCCATCAGTTACAGGACTAGCGGGAGTGCCGGGGAGCTGTTTTTT.

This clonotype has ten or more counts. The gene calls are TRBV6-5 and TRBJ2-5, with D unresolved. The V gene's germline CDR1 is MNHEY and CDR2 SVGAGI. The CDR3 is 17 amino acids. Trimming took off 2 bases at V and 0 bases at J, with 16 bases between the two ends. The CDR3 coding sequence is TGTGCCAGCAGTTACGGTTGGACGGCTACGTACCAAGAGACCCAGTACTTC. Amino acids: CASSYGWTATYQETQYF.

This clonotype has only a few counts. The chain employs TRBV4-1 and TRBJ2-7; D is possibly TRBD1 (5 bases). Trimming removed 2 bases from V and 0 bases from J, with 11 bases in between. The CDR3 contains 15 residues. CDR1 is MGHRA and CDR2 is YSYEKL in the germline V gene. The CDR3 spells CASSQLGVGSYEQYF. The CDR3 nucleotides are TGCGCCAGCAGCCAATTAGGGGTCGGCTCCTACGAGCAGTACTTC.

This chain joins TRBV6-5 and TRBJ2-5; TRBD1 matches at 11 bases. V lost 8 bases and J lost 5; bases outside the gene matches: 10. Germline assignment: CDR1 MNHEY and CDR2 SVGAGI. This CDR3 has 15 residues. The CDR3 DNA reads TGTGCCAGCTGCCTCGGACAGGGGGCACGGGAGACCCAGTACTTC. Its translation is CASCLGQGARETQYF.

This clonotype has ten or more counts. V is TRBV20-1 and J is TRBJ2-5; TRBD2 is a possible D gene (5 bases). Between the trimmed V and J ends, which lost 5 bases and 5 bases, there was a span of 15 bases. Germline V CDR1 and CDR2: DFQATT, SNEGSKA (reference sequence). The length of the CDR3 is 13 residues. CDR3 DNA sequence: TGCAGTGCTGGTGACTACCTCGTTGAGACCCAGTACTTC. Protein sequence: CSAGDYLVETQYF.

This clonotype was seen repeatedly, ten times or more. The CDR3, as DNA: TGTGCCAGTAGTACCTCCGGGACAGGCTCCTACGAGCAGTACTTC. It is translated as CASSTSGTGSYEQYF. The chain links TRBV19 to TRBJ2-7, with 8 positions matching TRBD1. The trim removed 4 bases at V and 0 bases at J, leaving 5 bases unmatched. The germline V gene has CDR1 LNHDA and CDR2 SQIVND (reference sequence). CDR3 length: 15 amino acids.

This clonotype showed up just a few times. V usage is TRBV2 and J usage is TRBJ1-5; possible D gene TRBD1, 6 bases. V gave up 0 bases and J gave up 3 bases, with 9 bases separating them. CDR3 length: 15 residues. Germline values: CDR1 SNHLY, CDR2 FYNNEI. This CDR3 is CASSEAWGANQPQHF. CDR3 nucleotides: TGTGCCAGCAGTGAAGCCTGGGGGGCCAATCAGCCCCAGCATTTT.

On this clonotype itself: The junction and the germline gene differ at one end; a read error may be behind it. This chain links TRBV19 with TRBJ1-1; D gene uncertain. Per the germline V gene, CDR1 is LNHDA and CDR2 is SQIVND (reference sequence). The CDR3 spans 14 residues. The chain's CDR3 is CASSITALNTEAFF. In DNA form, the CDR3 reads TGTGCCAGCAGTATTACAGCGCTGAACACTGAAGCTTTCTTT.

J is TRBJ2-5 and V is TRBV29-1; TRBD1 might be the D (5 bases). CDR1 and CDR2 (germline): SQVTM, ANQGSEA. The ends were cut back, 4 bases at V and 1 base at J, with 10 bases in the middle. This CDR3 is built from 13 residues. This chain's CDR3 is CSVGRQIQETQYF. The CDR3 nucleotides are TGCAGCGTTGGAAGACAGATCCAAGAGACCCAGTACTTC.

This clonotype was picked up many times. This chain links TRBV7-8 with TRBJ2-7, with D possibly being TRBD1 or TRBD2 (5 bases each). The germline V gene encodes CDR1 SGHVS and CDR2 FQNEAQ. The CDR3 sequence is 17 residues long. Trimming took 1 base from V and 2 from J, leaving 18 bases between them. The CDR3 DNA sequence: TGTGCCAGCAGCTTAGGTCCCGCCGGGACCGCCGCCTACGAGCAGTACTTC. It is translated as CASSLGPAGTAAYEQYF.

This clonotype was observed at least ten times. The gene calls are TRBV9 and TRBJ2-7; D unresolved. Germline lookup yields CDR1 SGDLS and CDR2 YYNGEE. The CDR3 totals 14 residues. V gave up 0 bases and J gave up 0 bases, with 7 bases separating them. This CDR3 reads CASSVDVSSYEQYF. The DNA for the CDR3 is TGTGCCAGCAGCGTAGACGTTAGCTCCTACGAGCAGTACTTC. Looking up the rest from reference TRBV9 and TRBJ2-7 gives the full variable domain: DSGVTQTPKHLITATGQRVTLRCSPRSGDLSVYWYQQSLDQGLQFLIQYYNGEERAKGNILERFSAQQFPDLHSELNLSSLELGDSALYFCASSVDVSSYEQYFGPGTRLTVT.

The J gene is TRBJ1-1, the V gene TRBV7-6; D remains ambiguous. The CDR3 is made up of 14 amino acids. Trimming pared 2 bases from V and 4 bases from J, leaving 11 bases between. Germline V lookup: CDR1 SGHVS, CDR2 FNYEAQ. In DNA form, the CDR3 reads TGTGCCAGCAGCTTAAGTTTCGGAGGCACTGAAGCTTTCTTT. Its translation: CASSLSFGGTEAFF.

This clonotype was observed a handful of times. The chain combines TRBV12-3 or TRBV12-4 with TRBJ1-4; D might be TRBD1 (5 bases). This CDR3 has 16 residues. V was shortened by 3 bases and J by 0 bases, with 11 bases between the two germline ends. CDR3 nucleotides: TGTGCCAGCAGTTTTAACAGGATGGCAACTAATGAAAAACTGTTTTTT. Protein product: CASSFNRMATNEKLFF.

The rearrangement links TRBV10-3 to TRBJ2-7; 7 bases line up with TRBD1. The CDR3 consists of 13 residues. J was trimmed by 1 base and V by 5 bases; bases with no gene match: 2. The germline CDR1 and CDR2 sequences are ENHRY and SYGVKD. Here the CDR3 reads CAISMTGSYEQYF. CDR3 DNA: TGTGCCATCAGTATGACAGGGTCCTACGAGCAGTACTTC.

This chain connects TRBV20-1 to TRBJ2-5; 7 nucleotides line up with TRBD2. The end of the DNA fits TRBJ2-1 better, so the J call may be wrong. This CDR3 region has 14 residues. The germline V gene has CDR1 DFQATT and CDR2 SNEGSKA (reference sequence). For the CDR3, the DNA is TGCAGTGCTAGAGATGGGAGGGACTACAATGAGCAGTTCTTC. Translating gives CSARDGRDYNEQFF.

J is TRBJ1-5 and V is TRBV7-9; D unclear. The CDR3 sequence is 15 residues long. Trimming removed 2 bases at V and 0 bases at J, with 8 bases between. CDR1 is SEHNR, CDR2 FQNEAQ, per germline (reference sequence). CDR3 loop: CASSLRRNSNQPQHF. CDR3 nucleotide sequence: TGTGCCAGCAGCTTACGCAGGAATAGCAATCAGCCCCAGCATTTT. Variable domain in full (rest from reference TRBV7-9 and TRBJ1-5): DTGVSQNPRHKITKRGQNVTFRCDPISEHNRLYWYRQTLGQGPEFLTYFQNEAQLEKSRLLSDRFSAERPKGSFSTLEIQRTEQGDSAMYLCASSLRRNSNQPQHFGDGTRLSIL.

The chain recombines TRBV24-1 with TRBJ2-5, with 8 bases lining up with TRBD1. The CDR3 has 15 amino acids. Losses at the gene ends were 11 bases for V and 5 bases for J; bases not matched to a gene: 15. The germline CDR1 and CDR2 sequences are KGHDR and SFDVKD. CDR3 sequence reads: CASTKTGGGLETQYF. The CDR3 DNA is TGTGCCAGCACCAAAACAGGGGGTGGATTGGAGACCCAGTACTTC.

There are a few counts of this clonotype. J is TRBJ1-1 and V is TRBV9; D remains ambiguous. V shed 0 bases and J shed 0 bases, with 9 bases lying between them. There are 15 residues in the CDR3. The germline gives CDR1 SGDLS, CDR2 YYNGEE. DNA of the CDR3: TGTGCCAGCAGCGTAGGAAATACCCTGAACACTGAAGCTTTCTTT. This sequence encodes CASSVGNTLNTEAFF.

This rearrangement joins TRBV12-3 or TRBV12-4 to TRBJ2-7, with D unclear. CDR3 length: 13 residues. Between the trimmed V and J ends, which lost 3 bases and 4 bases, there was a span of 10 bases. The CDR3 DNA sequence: TGTGCCAGCAGTTTTGTGGTGGGTTACGAGCAGTACTTC. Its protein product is CASSFVVGYEQYF.

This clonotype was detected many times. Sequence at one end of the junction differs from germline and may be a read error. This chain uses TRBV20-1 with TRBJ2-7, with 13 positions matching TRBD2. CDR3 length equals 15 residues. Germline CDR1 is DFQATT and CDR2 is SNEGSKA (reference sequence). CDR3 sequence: CSATKGLAGSSEQYF. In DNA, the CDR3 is TGCAGTGCCACTAAGGGACTAGCGGGATCCTCCGAGCAGTACTTC.

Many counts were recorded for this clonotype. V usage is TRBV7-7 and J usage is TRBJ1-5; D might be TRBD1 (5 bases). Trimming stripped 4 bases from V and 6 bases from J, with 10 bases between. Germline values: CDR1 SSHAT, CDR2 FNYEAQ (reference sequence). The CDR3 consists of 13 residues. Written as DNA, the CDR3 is TGTGCCAGCAGCTCAGGGTTAGGTCAGCCCCAGCATTTT. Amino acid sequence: CASSSGLGQPQHF. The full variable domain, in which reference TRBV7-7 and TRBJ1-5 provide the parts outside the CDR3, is GAGVSQSPRYKVTKRGQDVTLRCDPISSHATLYWYQQALGQGPEFLTYFNYEAQPDKSGLPSDRFSAERPEGSISTLTIQRTEQRDSAMYRCASSSGLGQPQHFGDGTRLSIL.